This T cell receptor (beta chain) was recovered during a study of blood T cell repertoires in COVID-19. Study as a whole: COVID-19 samples, acute and convalescent, were from the United States, Italy and Spain.

Cohort allocation depended upon clinical history that participants reported. Resolution of symptoms, clearance, or two negative PCRs was present in recovered Cohort 3 donors. Original processing notes: Reference gene primer amplification yielded estimated nucleated cell counts. The repertoire was sequenced with immunoSEQ multiplex PCR; TCRdb's copy has only in-frame clones and lacks some. V and J calls and clone size follow that table, whereas D and trimming were derived from the DNA. The sample contains over 200,000 clones, 70% to 90% of which appear only once. The specimen was PBMCs or T cells enriched from blood (not recorded which). The origin of this receptor is a man in his thirties or forties who had recovered from COVID-19.

CDR3 coding DNA: TGTGCCAGCAGTTTGGGGGCAAGAAAGACTGAAGCTTTCTTT. Translation: CASSLGARKTEAFF. The V and J genes are TRBV28 and TRBJ1-1, with D possibly matching TRBD1 (6 bases). In germline, CDR1 is MDHEN, CDR2 SYDVKM. CDR3 size: 14 residues. V gave up 3 bases and J gave up 5 bases, with 13 bases separating them.